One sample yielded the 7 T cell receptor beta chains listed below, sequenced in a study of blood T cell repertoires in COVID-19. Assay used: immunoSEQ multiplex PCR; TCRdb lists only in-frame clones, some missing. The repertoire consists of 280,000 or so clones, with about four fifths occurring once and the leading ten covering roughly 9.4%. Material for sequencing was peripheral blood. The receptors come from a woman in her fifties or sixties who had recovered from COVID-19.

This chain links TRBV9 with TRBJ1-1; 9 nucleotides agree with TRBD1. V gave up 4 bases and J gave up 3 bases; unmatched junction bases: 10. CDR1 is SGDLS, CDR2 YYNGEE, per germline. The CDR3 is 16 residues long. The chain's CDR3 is CASSPRPDRGDTEAFF. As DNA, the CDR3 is TGTGCCAGCAGCCCCCGACCAGACAGGGGGGACACTGAAGCTTTCTTT.

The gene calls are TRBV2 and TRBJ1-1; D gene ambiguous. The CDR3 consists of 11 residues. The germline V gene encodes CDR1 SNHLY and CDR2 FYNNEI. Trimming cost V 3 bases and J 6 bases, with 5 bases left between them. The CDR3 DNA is TGTGCCAGCAGTGAGAGGTCTGAAGCTTTCTTT. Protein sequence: CASSERSEAFF.

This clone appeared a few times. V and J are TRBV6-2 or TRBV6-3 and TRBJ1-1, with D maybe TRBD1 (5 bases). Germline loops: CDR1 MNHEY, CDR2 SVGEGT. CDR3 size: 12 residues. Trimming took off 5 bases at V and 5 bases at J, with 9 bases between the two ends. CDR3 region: CASSNRITEAFF. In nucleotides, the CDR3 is TGTGCCAGCAGTAACAGGATAACTGAAGCTTTCTTT.

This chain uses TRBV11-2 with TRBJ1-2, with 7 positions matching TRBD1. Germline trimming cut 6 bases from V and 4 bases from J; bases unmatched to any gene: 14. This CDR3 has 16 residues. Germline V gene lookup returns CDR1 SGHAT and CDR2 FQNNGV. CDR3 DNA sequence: TGTGCCAGCAGTCCAGGACAGGATCTACGGGTCTATGGCTACACCTTC. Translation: CASSPGQDLRVYGYTF. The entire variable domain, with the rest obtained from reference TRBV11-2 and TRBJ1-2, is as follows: EAGVAQSPRYKIIEKRQSVAFWCNPISGHATLYWYQQILGQGPKLLIQFQNNGVVDDSQLPKDRFSAERLKGVDSTLKIQPAKLEDSAVYLCASSPGQDLRVYGYTFGSGTRLTVV.

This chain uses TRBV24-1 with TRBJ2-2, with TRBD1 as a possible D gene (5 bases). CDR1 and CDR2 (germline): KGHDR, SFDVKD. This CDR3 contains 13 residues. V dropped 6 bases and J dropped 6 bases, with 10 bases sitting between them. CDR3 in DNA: TGTGCCACCAGTACTCAGGGTCCCGGGGAGCTGTTTTTT. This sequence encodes CATSTQGPGELFF.

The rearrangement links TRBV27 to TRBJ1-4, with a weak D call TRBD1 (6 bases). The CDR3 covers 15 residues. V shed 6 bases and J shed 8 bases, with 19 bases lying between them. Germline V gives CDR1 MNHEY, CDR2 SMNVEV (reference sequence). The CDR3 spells CASSPAGHSREKLFF. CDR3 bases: TGTGCCAGCAGCCCAGCGGGACACTCCCGGGAAAAACTGTTTTTT.

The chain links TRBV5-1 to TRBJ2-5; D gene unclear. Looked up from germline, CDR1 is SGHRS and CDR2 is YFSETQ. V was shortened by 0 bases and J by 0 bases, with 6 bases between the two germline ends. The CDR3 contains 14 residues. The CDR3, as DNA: TGCGCCAGCAGCTTGGGTCCAGACCAAGAGACCCAGTACTTC. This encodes CASSLGPDQETQYF. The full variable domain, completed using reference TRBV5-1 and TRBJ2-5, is KAGVTQTPRYLIKTRGQQVTLSCSPISGHRSVSWYQQTPGQGLQFLFEYFSETQRNKGNFPGRFSGRQFSNSRSEMNVSTLELGDSALYLCASSLGPDQETQYFGPGTRLLVL.